Listed here is a single T cell receptor (beta chain). Its cognate antigen is unknown. The CDR3 sequence is 15 residues long. In germline, CDR1 is SNHLY, CDR2 FYNNEI. The ends were cut back, 1 base at V and 4 bases at J, with 10 bases in the middle. This entry belongs to a study of cytomegalovirus exposure and HLA in healthy donors. The PCR employed 60 Vbeta primers together with 13 Jbeta primers. Using immunoSEQ multiplex PCR, the repertoire was profiled, and TCRdb retains in-frame clones only, with some absent. The table includes about 140,000 clones, roughly three quarters detected once. Findings and limits, study-wide: Most TCR sequences were uncommon, yet certain public TCRs appeared in many donors.

The chain is built from TRBV2 and TRBJ2-2; D may be TRBD2 (5 bases). The sample taken for sequencing was PBMCs. The sequence was obtained from a female donor in good health and CMV-seronegative. The CDR3 reads CASSEGDYPTGELFF. CDR3 coding DNA: TGTGCCAGCAGTGAAGGAGACTACCCCACCGGGGAGCTGTTTTTT.